This T cell receptor beta chain was profiled in a study of molecular identifiers for immune sequencing clone quantification (dated by TCRdb to 2017 to 2018). For context, the study as a whole: For a replicate experiment, RNA from approximately 20,000 or 100,000 naive CD8 T cells was divided into five aliquots, and four of the five aliquots were sequenced. CD8 T cells were used in a methods study to benchmark molecular-identifier clustering-based TCR repertoire sequencing (MIDCIRS) and TCR RNA copy counting. General findings and caveats noted by the study authors: Modeling gave approximately 3 recovered TCR RNA copies per cell versus around 10 by digital PCR, implying roughly 30% capture efficiency. In CMV-specific effector cells, clones with more than 20 RNA copies contained over 97% of molecules, whereas in naive cells such clones contained under 1% of molecules. When barcode sub-clustering was omitted, TCR diversity was inflated by chimeric consensus sequences, with chimeras reaching as high as 47%. Identical TCR molecules sharing a barcode could cause highly expanded clone sizes to be underestimated. The naive libraries included spiked-in Jurkat TCR RNA (about 11 copies' worth), and this RNA is not part of the donor repertoire. Even against a background of some 920,000 naive CD8 T cells, spiked-in Jurkat TCR RNA amounting to a single cell's worth was reported to be detectable.

The germline V gene (reference sequence) sets CDR1 to MNHEY and CDR2 to SMNVEV. V and J are truncated by 1 base and 7 bases respectively, leaving an intervening sequence of 8 bases. From its cysteine to its phenylalanine, the CDR3 spans 12 amino acids. Of the read, only the CDR3 DNA is kept; its 36 bases are in frame from base 1. Library generation was performed with PCR. The reads were generated on an Illumina HiSeq 4000. Bulk TCR libraries were generated as previously described, with the TCR primers listed in Table S5 used. Purification of total RNA was performed with the Qiagen AllPrep DNA/RNA kit. Before analysis, reads from multiple sequencing runs of the same library were pooled. Under the source paper's analysis protocol: Reads were retained only if an exact TCR constant sequence was present, and the retained reads were trimmed to 150 nt and grouped according to their 12-nt molecular barcodes. Within each barcode group, reads were sub-clustered at a 15% Levenshtein threshold, and quality-weighted consensus sequences were built per RNA molecule. Non-functional sequences were filtered out, along with any lower-count sequence sitting one edit away from another sequence. Based on a fit of two negative binomial distributions, barcode sub-clusters having less than 20% of the maximum read count were discarded. TCRdb cleaned the public reads at Q25 with fastp, built clones with MiXCR and kept in-frame beta chains. Rows matching on CDR3 protein sequence are summarized as one entry with the most common DNA and genes. In this record, the V and J calls reflect TCRdb's handling and not the investigators' own analysis. The sample yields over 85,000 distinct CDR3 sequences; 20% to 25% were counted once. The ten largest clones capture about 0.95% of the sample.

This clonotype was observed a handful of times. The antigen it recognizes is unknown. The record has no base qualities; no much larger clone is one base away. Libraries of naive CD8 T cells were generated from about 19,000 to 1,100,000 sorted cells, with 10%, 30% or 50% of the purified RNA used. Naive CD8 T cells were FACS-sorted as CD8+CD4-CCR7+CD45RA+ on a BD FACSAria II into RLT Plus buffer. Nine to eleven TCR copies' worth of Jurkat RNA were spiked into about 20,000-1,000,000 naive CD8 T cell samples to test detection sensitivity. CD8 T cells were enriched with RosetteSep CD8+ T Cell Enrichment Cocktail and Ficoll-Paque, followed by ACK red cell lysis.

This TCR came from a human donor in good health. Some libraries in this study had Jurkat cell RNA spiked in. The V and J genes are TRBV27 and TRBJ2-7, with the D call perhaps TRBD1 or TRBD2, as 5 bases match in each case. The specimen sequenced was naive CD8+ T cells from blood, with Jurkat cell RNA spiked in. The cell subset or site label corresponds to: FACS-sorted CD8+CD4-CCR7+CD45RA+ naive T cells. The nucleotide sequence reads TGTGCCAGCAGTTTATTAGAGGGGGAGCAGTACTTC. Its coded protein is CASSLLEGEQYF.